A single sample gave rise to the 30 T cell receptor beta chains below, sequenced in a study of HIV-infected patients and healthy controls. No cell fractionation was done, so the repertoire covers all unsorted peripheral blood T cells. 500 ng RNA was reverse transcribed with alpha and beta constant-region primers. Alpha and beta chain libraries were made separately by chain-specific third strand synthesis with multiplexing indices. In TCRdb, the 5' RACE reads were re-called with MiXCR into one record per CDR3 protein. The sample yields over 15,000 distinct CDR3 sequences, about 8.9% seen once. The source material was blood. These receptors were taken from an adult in good health.

The chain carries TRBV11-2 and TRBJ2-7, with TRBD1 matching 9 bases. The trim removed 4 bases at V and 6 bases at J, leaving 16 bases unmatched. From germline, CDR1 is SGHAT and CDR2 FQNNGV. The length of the CDR3 is 17 residues. The CDR3 DNA is TGTGCCAGCAGCTCACTGAAAATGGGACAGGGCAAGGGCGAGCAGTACTTC. Encoded protein: CASSSLKMGQGKGEQYF.

The chain carries TRBV11-2 and TRBJ2-3; D not certain. This CDR3 is built from 13 residues. CDR1 is SGHAT, CDR2 FQNNGV, per germline. Trimming pared 5 bases from V and 6 bases from J, leaving 12 bases between. CDR3 bases: TGTGCCAGCAGCCCCTACACTTGGGATACGCAGTATTTT. This codes for CASSPYTWDTQYF.

In its sample, this clonotype was seen many times. The CDR3 nucleotides are TGTGCCAGCAGCTCCCTGGTTTCATTGAACACTGAAGCTTTCTTT. As protein: CASSSLVSLNTEAFF. V and J are TRBV5-6 and TRBJ1-1; D remains unclear. V shed 3 bases and J shed 0 bases, with 12 bases lying between them. Germline V gene data show CDR1 as SGHDT and CDR2 as YYEEEE. The CDR3 loop spans 15 amino acids. Drawing the rest from reference TRBV5-6 and TRBJ1-1, the complete variable domain is DAGVTQSPTHLIKTRGQQVTLRCSPKSGHDTVSWYQQALGQGPQFIFQYYEEEERQRGNFPDRFSGHQFPNYSSELNVNALLLGDSALYLCASSSLVSLNTEAFFGQGTRLTVV.

Ten or more counts support this clonotype. The chain employs TRBV7-2 and TRBJ1-1; 9 bases match TRBD1. CDR1 and CDR2 from the germline V gene are SGHTA and FQGNSA. This CDR3 has 14 amino acids. The junction had 7 bases not matched to a gene; V was cut back by 5 bases and J by 6 bases. This CDR3 reads CASSRDRDSAEAFF. CDR3 nucleotides: TGTGCCAGCAGCCGGGACAGGGACTCGGCTGAAGCTTTCTTT.

This clonotype is labeled as medium-sized (0.01 to 0.1%). This rearrangement joins TRBV20-1 to TRBJ1-2, with D hard to call. CDR3 length equals 14 residues. Trimming removed 0 bases at V and 1 base at J, with 9 bases between. Germline V CDR1 and CDR2: DFQATT, SNEGSKA (reference sequence). CDR3 DNA sequence: TGCAGTGCTAGAGATAGGGCAGTTAACTATGGCTACACCTTC. Translating gives CSARDRAVNYGYTF.

This clonotype occurred many times. The chain couples TRBV18 to TRBJ2-7, with a weak D call TRBD1 (6 bases). The length of the CDR3 is 14 residues. Trimming took 1 base from V and 3 from J, leaving 10 bases between them. Germline V gene lookup returns CDR1 KGHSH and CDR2 LQKENI. The CDR3, as DNA: TGTGCCAGCTCACCACTGCAGGGGAACTACGAGCAGTACTTC. This gives the protein CASSPLQGNYEQYF.

This chain uses TRBV18 with TRBJ2-5, with D tentatively TRBD1 or TRBD2 (5 bases each). The V end was cut by 3 bases, the J end by 1 base, with 6 bases between. The CDR3 is 13 amino acids. CDR1 and CDR2 from the germline V gene are KGHSH and LQKENI. Written as DNA, the CDR3 is TGTGCCAGCTCACCGGGGACCCAAGAGACCCAGTACTTC. Encoded protein: CASSPGTQETQYF.

This clonotype was recorded at least ten times. This chain links TRBV20-1 with TRBJ2-3; perhaps TRBD2 as D (5 bases). The CDR3 is made up of 14 amino acids. Germline assignment: CDR1 DFQATT and CDR2 SNEGSKA (reference sequence). V lost 4 bases and J lost 4, with 15 bases in between. CDR3 bases: TGCAGTGCTACCCATCCGGACGGGGCAGATACGCAGTATTTT. It codes for CSATHPDGADTQYF.

A remark on this clonotype: A clone one base away is much larger, so this may be a read error. The chain recombines TRBV12-3 or TRBV12-4 with TRBJ1-5, with TRBD1 as a possible D gene (6 bases). V lost 6 bases and J 7 bases, leaving 13 bases between the germline ends. The CDR3 is 13 residues long. CDR3 amino acids: CASSDRTSQPQHF. The CDR3 nucleotides read TGTGCCAGCAGCGACAGGACAAGCCAGCCCCAGCATTTT.

This clonotype has more than one count but fewer than ten. CDR3 nucleotide sequence: TGTGCCATCAATCAAGGGGGTGTAGTGGCCTATGGCTACACCTTC. Amino acid sequence: CAINQGGVVAYGYTF. The rearrangement uses TRBV10-3 and TRBJ1-2, with a weak D call TRBD1 (6 bases). Trimming cost V 7 bases and J 4 bases, with 19 bases left between them. Germline lookup yields CDR1 ENHRY and CDR2 SYGVKD. This CDR3 has 15 amino acids.

This clonotype came up many times. The chain recombines TRBV12-3 or TRBV12-4 with TRBJ2-3; D possibly corresponds to TRBD1 (5 bases). The CDR3 sequence is 12 residues long. Between the trimmed V and J ends, which lost 3 bases and 11 bases, there was a span of 12 bases. The CDR3, as DNA: TGTGCCAGCAGTTTTTCTATGGGGCTGCAGTATTTT. Translating gives CASSFSMGLQYF.

This clonotype counts as medium-sized. In DNA form, the CDR3 reads TGTGCCAGCAGTTTAGCGTCCCTTCCCGAGCAGTTCTTC. Its protein is CASSLASLPEQFF. This chain connects TRBV28 to TRBJ2-1; D call uncertain. Germline CDR1 MDHEN, CDR2 SYDVKM. This CDR3 spans 13 amino acids. The germline V and J ends were trimmed by 2 bases and 10 bases, with 12 bases remaining between them.

This clonotype was observed at least ten times. This chain connects TRBV5-1 to TRBJ2-3, with a possible D match to TRBD1 (5 bases). The length of the CDR3 is 12 residues. Between the trimmed V and J ends, which lost 5 bases and 6 bases, there was a span of 10 bases. Germline assignment: CDR1 SGHRS and CDR2 YFSETQ. In nucleotides, the CDR3 is TGCGCCAGCAGTTCAAACAGGGATACGCAGTATTTT. Translation: CASSSNRDTQYF.

The chain carries TRBV6-5 and TRBJ2-3; D perhaps matches TRBD2 (6 bases). Germline lookup yields CDR1 MNHEY and CDR2 SVGAGI. This CDR3 has 14 amino acids. V was cut by 5 bases and J by 4 bases, with 13 bases left in between. DNA of the CDR3: TGTGCCAGCAGTCAAGATGGAGGGGCAGATACGCAGTATTTT. Protein product: CASSQDGGADTQYF.

The chain couples TRBV11-2 to TRBJ1-2, with 8 bases lining up with TRBD1. Germline V gene data show CDR1 as SGHAT and CDR2 as FQNNGV. With 3 bases clipped from V and 6 bases from J, the junction kept 12 bases outside the gene matches. The CDR3 runs 16 residues. In DNA form, the CDR3 reads TGTGCCAGCAGCTTGGCAAGGACAGGGAAACTCAATGGCTACACCTTC. It codes for CASSLARTGKLNGYTF.

This clonotype is medium-sized within its sample. V gene TRBV28 combines with J gene TRBJ1-1; perhaps TRBD1 as D (5 bases). The CDR3 spans 14 residues. V lost 7 bases, J lost 3 bases, and 15 bases lay in between. The germline gives CDR1 MDHEN, CDR2 SYDVKM. CDR3: CASTWGGFYTEAFF. CDR3 DNA sequence: TGTGCCAGCACCTGGGGGGGTTTTTACACTGAAGCTTTCTTT.

Ten or more counts support this clonotype. V is TRBV29-1 and J is TRBJ2-6, with D unresolved. Trimming pared 6 bases from V and 6 bases from J, leaving 12 bases between. Germline lookup yields CDR1 SQVTM and CDR2 ANQGSEA. The CDR3 totals 13 residues. The CDR3 is CSVVDPTANVLTF. CDR3 DNA sequence: TGCAGCGTGGTGGACCCAACGGCCAACGTCCTGACTTTC.

This clonotype was observed at least ten times. The chain recombines TRBV7-9 with TRBJ2-1; D unclear. Trimming shortened V by 3 bases and J by 0 bases, and 9 bases separated the two germline ends. CDR3 length: 15 amino acids. Per germline, CDR1 SEHNR and CDR2 FQNEAQ (reference sequence). The CDR3 region is CASSFLQSSYNEQFF. In nucleotides, the CDR3 is TGTGCCAGCAGCTTCTTGCAGAGCTCCTACAATGAGCAGTTCTTC.

Concerning this clonotype: Compared with germline, one end of the junction differs, possibly owing to a read error. In DNA form, the CDR3 reads TGTGCCAGCAGTACCACAAATACGCAGTATTTT. It codes for CASSTTNTQYF. This chain joins TRBV12-3 or TRBV12-4 and TRBJ2-3; D call uncertain. This CDR3 has 11 amino acids.

This clonotype was detected a few times. V gene TRBV24-1 combines with J gene TRBJ2-3, with 11 bases matching TRBD2. The ends lost 3 bases at V and 3 bases at J; junction bases unmatched: 7. This CDR3 has 17 residues. Germline V lookup: CDR1 KGHDR, CDR2 SFDVKD. In DNA, the CDR3 is TGTGCCACCAGTGATGCCAGCCTAGCGGGGGGAACAGATACGCAGTATTTT. Residues: CATSDASLAGGTDTQYF.

V and J are TRBV19 and TRBJ2-2; 14 bases fit TRBD2. V shed 9 bases, J shed 4 bases, and the junction held 10 bases outside the gene matches. Germline values: CDR1 LNHDA, CDR2 SQIVND (reference sequence). The CDR3 length is 17 residues. For the CDR3, the DNA is TGTGCCAGCCCCTCGACTAGCGGGGGGGCGATCACCGGGGAGCTGTTTTTT. Translated: CASPSTSGGAITGELFF.

The table lists this clonotype with a few counts. The CDR3 DNA sequence: TGCGCCAGCAGCCAGAACAGCGGAAATGAAAAACTGTTTTTT. Translation: CASSQNSGNEKLFF. The V and J genes are TRBV4-1 and TRBJ1-4; no clear D gene. The CDR3 consists of 14 residues. Germline V gene sequence: CDR1 MGHRA, CDR2 YSYEKL. Trimming shortened V by 3 bases and J by 5 bases, and 10 bases separated the two germline ends.

The DNA for the CDR3 is TGTGCCAGCTCACCACCAGGGGCCTATGAGACCCAGTACTTC. Residues: CASSPPGAYETQYF. This sequence joins TRBV18 and TRBJ2-5; D might be TRBD1 (5 bases). Germline values: CDR1 KGHSH, CDR2 LQKENI. V was clipped by 0 bases and J by 5 bases, with 10 bases between them. The CDR3 sequence is 14 residues long.

This clonotype showed up just a few times. The V gene is TRBV6-5, the J gene TRBJ2-3; D remains unclear. The CDR3 is made up of 15 amino acids. The ends were cut back, 6 bases at V and 2 bases at J, with 15 bases in the middle. CDR1 is MNHEY and CDR2 is SVGAGI in the germline V gene. In DNA, the CDR3 is TGTGCCAGCAGACGACAACTGATTACCACAGATACGCAGTATTTT. It translates to CASRRQLITTDTQYF.

This clonotype was recorded at least ten times. CDR3 sequence reads: CASSSKKLAEETQYF. In DNA form, the CDR3 reads TGTGCCAGCAGCTCGAAGAAACTAGCGGAAGAGACCCAGTACTTC. V is TRBV5-4 and J is TRBJ2-5, with 8 bases aligning to TRBD2. Germline CDR1 SGHNT, CDR2 YYREEE (reference sequence). J gave up 3 bases and V 3 bases, and 7 bases lay outside the gene matches. The CDR3 covers 15 residues.

This clonotype was observed many times. V gene TRBV5-1 combines with J gene TRBJ2-3; D unclear. V lost 4 bases and J lost 0, with 12 bases in between. Germline V gene sequence: CDR1 SGHRS, CDR2 YFSETQ. This CDR3 region has 15 residues. CDR3 coding DNA: TGCGCCAGCAGCACCGACACGATTAGCACAGATACGCAGTATTTT. Protein sequence: CASSTDTISTDTQYF. Full variable domain (remainder filled in from reference TRBV5-1 and TRBJ2-3): KAGVTQTPRYLIKTRGQQVTLSCSPISGHRSVSWYQQTPGQGLQFLFEYFSETQRNKGNFPGRFSGRQFSNSRSEMNVSTLELGDSALYLCASSTDTISTDTQYFGPGTRLTVL.

This clonotype was detected a few times. The rearrangement links TRBV19 to TRBJ1-1; D might be TRBD1 (5 bases). V was pared by 9 bases and J by 7 bases, with 18 bases between. This CDR3 region has 13 residues. In germline, CDR1 is LNHDA, CDR2 SQIVND (reference sequence). The CDR3 reads CASPRPGRIEAFF. DNA for the CDR3: TGTGCCAGCCCCCGCCCGGGGCGTATTGAAGCTTTCTTT.

Ten or more counts support this clonotype. The chain is built from TRBV4-1 and TRBJ1-1; D remains ambiguous. V lost 2 bases to trimming and J lost 0 bases, with 13 bases between them. The length of the CDR3 is 16 residues. Germline CDR1 reads MGHRA; CDR2 reads YSYEKL. In DNA form, the CDR3 reads TGCGCCAGCAGCCAAAGTAGGACGGAGATGAACACTGAAGCTTTCTTT. It is translated as CASSQSRTEMNTEAFF.

This clonotype is medium-sized within its sample. The CDR3 is CASSQDSDTQYF. DNA for the CDR3: TGCGCCAGCAGCCAAGACTCAGATACGCAGTATTTT. The chain uses TRBV4-1 and TRBJ2-3, with D unresolved. The CDR3 length is 12 residues. Germline V CDR1 and CDR2: MGHRA, YSYEKL. The V gene lost 0 bases and the J gene lost 4 bases, with 2 bases spanning the gap.

This clonotype has a handful of counts. The chain couples TRBV28 to TRBJ1-3, with no clear D. The CDR3 is 15 amino acids. CDR1 is MDHEN, CDR2 SYDVKM, per germline. V lost 6 bases, J lost 0 bases, and 12 bases lay in between. CDR3 protein: CASSRGDFSGNTIYF. The CDR3 bases are TGTGCCAGCAGCCGAGGAGACTTCTCTGGAAACACCATATATTTT.